The 8 T cell receptor beta chains below were found in one sample sequenced in a study of CXCR3-negative and CXCR3-positive naive CD8 T cells. Broader study findings: CXCR3-positive naive cells carried more hydrophobic TRB CDR3s than CXCR3-negative naive cells did.

These TCRs' antigens remain unknown. With UMI labels, 5' RACE was used to prepare the TRB cDNA libraries. TCRdb reanalyzed the 5' RACE reads and collapses them to one entry per CDR3 protein, without DNA. The sample holds under 150,000 distinct CDR3 sequences. The sequenced sample consisted of naive CXCR3+ CD8+ T cells from blood. Documented subset: CD45RO-CCR7+CD27+CD95- naive CD8+ T cells expressing CXCR3 (TNR3+). These receptors were obtained from a human donor in good health. Some clones in this sample may be carry-over from other donors' samples.

The chain combines TRBV15 with TRBJ2-3; TCRdb selects TRBD2, and the lack of DNA leaves this call unchecked. Germline CDR1 is LNHNV and CDR2 is YYDKDF (reference sequence). There are 17 residues in the CDR3. CDR3 protein: CATSRPRLAGEMDTQYF. The full variable domain, rest sourced from reference TRBV15 and TRBJ2-3, is DAMVIQNPRYQVTQFGKPVTLSCSQTLNHNVMYWYQQKSSQAPKLLFHYYDKDFNNEADTPDNFQSRRPNTSFCFLDIRSPGLGDTAMYLCATSRPRLAGEMDTQYFGPGTRLTVL.

The gene calls are TRBV28 and TRBJ2-7; as DNA is missing, the TRBD1 call by TCRdb cannot be tested. The CDR3 runs to 14 residues. CDR1 is MDHEN and CDR2 is SYDVKM in the germline V gene. CDR3 loop: CASSFRDRGHEQYF.

The genes are TRBV12-3 or TRBV12-4 and TRBJ2-1. The CDR3 has 13 amino acids. The CDR3 loop reads CASSLRGSNEQFF.

The chain joins TRBV7-3 to TRBJ2-5. The CDR3 contains 13 residues. The germline V gene has CDR1 SGHTA and CDR2 FQGTGA. The chain's CDR3 is CASSLRSQETQYF.

The V call is TRBV29-1, the J call TRBJ2-3; TCRdb proposes TRBD1, but this gene call is untestable without DNA. CDR1 is SQVTM and CDR2 is ANQGSEA in the germline V gene. CDR3 length equals 15 residues. CDR3 loop: CSVEGTGTSADTQYF.

The rearrangement joins TRBV5-6 to TRBJ2-7; the TCRdb D gene call, TRBD1, has no DNA to confirm it. Germline values: CDR1 SGHDT, CDR2 YYEEEE. The CDR3 contains 14 residues. CDR3: CASSRDSNSYEQYF.

V gene TRBV28 combines with J gene TRBJ2-2; TCRdb's D call of TRBD1 is untestable without DNA. The CDR3 runs 17 residues. CDR1 is MDHEN and CDR2 is SYDVKM in the germline V gene. The CDR3 is CASSPPPGGGLTGELFF.

V and J are TRBV12-3 or TRBV12-4 and TRBJ1-2; TCRdb calls TRBD1, which cannot be checked without DNA. CDR3 size: 16 residues. CDR3 region: CASSRGQGKSHYGYTF.